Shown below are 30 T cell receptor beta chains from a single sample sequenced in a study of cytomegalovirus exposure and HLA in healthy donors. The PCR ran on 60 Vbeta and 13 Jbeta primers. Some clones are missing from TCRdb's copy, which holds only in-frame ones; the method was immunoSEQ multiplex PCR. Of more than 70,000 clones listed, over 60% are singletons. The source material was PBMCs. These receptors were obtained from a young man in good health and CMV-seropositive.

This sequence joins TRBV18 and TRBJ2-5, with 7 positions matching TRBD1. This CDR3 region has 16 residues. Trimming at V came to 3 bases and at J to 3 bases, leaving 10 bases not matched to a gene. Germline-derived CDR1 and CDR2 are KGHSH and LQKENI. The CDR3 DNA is TGTGCCAGCTCACCTCGTCTACGGGACAGCAAAGAGACCCAGTACTTC. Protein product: CASSPRLRDSKETQYF.

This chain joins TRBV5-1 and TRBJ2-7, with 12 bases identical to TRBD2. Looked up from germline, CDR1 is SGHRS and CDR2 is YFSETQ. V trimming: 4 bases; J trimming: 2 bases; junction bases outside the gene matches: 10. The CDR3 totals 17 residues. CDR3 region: CASSATSGGASTYEQYV. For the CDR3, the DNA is TGCGCCAGCAGCGCGACTAGCGGGGGCGCTTCTACCTACGAGCAGTACGTC.

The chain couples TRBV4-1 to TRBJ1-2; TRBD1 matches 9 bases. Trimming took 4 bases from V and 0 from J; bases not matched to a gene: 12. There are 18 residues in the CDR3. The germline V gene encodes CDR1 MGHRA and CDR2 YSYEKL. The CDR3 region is CASSPVPGQGIANYGYTF. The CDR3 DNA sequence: TGCGCCAGCAGCCCCGTCCCGGGACAGGGCATAGCTAACTATGGCTACACCTTC.

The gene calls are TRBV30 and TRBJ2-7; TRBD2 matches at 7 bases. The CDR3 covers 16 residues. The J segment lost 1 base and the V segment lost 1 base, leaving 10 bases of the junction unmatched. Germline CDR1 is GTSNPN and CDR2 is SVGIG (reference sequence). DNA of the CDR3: TGTGCCTGGAGTGCTTGGGGCGGGGAGGGATCCTACGAGCAGTACTTC. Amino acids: CAWSAWGGEGSYEQYF.

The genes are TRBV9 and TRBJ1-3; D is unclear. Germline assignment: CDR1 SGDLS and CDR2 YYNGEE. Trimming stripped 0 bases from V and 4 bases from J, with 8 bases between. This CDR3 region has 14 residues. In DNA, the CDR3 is TGTGCCAGCAGCGTAGGAGTGTCCGGAAACACCATATATTTT. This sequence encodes CASSVGVSGNTIYF. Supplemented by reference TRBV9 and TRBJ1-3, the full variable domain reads DSGVTQTPKHLITATGQRVTLRCSPRSGDLSVYWYQQSLDQGLQFLIQYYNGEERAKGNILERFSAQQFPDLHSELNLSSLELGDSALYFCASSVGVSGNTIYFGEGSWLTVV.

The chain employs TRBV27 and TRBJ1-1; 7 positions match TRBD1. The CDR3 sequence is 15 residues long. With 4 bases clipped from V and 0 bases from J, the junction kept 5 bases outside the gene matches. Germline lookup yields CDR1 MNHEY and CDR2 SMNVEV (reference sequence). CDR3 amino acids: CASSSEQGLNTEAFF. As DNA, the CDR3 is TGTGCCAGCAGTTCCGAACAGGGGCTGAACACTGAAGCTTTCTTT.

DNA for the CDR3: TGTGCCATCAGTGGAGGACAGGGGGCGATGGATCAGCCCCAGCATTTT. Amino acids: CAISGGQGAMDQPQHF. The rearrangement joins TRBV10-3 to TRBJ1-5; TRBD1 agrees at 11 bases. The CDR3 contains 16 residues. CDR1 is ENHRY and CDR2 is SYGVKD in the germline V gene. The V segment lost 4 bases and the J segment 5 bases; nucleotides outside the gene matches: 7.

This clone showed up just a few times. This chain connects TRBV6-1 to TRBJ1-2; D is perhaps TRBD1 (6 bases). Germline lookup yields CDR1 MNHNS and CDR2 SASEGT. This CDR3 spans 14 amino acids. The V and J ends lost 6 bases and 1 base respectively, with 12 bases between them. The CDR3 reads CASRLQGRNYGYTF. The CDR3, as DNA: TGTGCCAGCAGACTCCAGGGGCGTAACTATGGCTACACCTTC.

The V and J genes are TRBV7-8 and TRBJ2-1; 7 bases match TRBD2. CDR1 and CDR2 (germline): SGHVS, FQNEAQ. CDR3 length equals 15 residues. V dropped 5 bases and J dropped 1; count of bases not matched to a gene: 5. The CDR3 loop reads CASSPPAGSYNEQFF. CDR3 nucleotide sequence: TGTGCCAGCAGCCCACCAGCGGGGTCCTACAATGAGCAGTTCTTC.

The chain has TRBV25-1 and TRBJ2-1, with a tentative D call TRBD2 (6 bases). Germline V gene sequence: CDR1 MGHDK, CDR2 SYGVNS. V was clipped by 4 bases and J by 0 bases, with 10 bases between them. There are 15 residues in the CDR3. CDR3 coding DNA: TGTGCCAGCAGTGGCGGGACGGTCTCCTACAATGAGCAGTTCTTC. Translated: CASSGGTVSYNEQFF.

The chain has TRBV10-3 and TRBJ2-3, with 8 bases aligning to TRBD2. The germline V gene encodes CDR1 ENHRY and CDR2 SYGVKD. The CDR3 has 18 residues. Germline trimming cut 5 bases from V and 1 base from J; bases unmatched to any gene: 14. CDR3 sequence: CAISKEQSGLAGTDTQYF. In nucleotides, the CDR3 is TGTGCCATCAGTAAAGAACAGTCCGGACTAGCCGGCACAGATACGCAGTATTTT.

DNA for the CDR3: TGTGCCAGCAGCTTAGCGGGGCGCTCCGGGTACAATGAGCAGTTCTTC. It encodes CASSLAGRSGYNEQFF. The gene calls are TRBV7-9 and TRBJ2-1; possibly TRBD1 for D (5 bases). Germline V lookup: CDR1 SEHNR, CDR2 FQNEAQ (reference sequence). V was cut by 0 bases and J by 4 bases, with 13 bases left in between. This CDR3 is built from 16 residues.

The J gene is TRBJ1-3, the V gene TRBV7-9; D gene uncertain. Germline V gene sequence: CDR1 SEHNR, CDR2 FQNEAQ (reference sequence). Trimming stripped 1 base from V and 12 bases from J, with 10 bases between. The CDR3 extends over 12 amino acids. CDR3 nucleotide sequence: TGTGCCAGCAGCTTAGGGGCCCCGAACATATATTTT. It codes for CASSLGAPNIYF.

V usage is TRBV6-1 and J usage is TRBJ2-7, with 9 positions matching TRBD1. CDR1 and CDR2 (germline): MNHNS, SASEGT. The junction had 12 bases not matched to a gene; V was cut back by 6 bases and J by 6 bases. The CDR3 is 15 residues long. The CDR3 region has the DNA TGTGCCAGCAGCTCCCTCCCGGGACAGGGTTCCGAGCAGTACTTC. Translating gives CASSSLPGQGSEQYF.

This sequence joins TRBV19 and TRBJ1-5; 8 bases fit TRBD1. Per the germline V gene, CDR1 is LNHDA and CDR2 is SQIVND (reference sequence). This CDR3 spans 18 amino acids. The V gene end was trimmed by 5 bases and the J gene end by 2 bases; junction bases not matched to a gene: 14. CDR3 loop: CASSPGQGAGVGNQPQHF. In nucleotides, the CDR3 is TGTGCCAGTAGTCCTGGACAGGGCGCTGGGGTAGGCAATCAGCCCCAGCATTTT.

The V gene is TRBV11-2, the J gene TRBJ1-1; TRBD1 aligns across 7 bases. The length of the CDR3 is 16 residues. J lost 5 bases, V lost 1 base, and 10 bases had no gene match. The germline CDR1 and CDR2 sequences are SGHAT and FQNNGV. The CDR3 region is CASSLGDRETGTEAFF. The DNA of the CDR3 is TGTGCCAGCAGCTTAGGCGACAGGGAGACGGGAACTGAAGCTTTCTTT.

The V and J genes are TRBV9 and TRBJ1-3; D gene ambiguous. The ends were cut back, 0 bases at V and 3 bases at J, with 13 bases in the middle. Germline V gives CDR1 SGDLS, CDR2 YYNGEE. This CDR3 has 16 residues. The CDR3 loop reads CASSVVGEGGGNTIYF. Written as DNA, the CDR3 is TGTGCCAGCAGCGTAGTGGGAGAGGGTGGTGGAAACACCATATATTTT. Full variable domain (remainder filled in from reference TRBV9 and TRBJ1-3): DSGVTQTPKHLITATGQRVTLRCSPRSGDLSVYWYQQSLDQGLQFLIQYYNGEERAKGNILERFSAQQFPDLHSELNLSSLELGDSALYFCASSVVGEGGGNTIYFGEGSWLTVV.

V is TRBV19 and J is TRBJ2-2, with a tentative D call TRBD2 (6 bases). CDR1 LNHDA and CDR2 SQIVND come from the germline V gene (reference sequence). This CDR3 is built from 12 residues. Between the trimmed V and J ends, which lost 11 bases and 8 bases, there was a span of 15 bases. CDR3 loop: CAGRTGRGELFF. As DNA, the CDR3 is TGTGCCGGAAGGACGGGGAGGGGGGAGCTGTTTTTT.

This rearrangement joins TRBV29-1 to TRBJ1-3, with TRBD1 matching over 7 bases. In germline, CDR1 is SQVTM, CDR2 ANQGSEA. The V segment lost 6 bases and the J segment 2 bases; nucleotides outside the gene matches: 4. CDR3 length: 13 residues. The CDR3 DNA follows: TGCAGCGTCTCCAGGGGGACTGGAAACACCATATATTTT. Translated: CSVSRGTGNTIYF.

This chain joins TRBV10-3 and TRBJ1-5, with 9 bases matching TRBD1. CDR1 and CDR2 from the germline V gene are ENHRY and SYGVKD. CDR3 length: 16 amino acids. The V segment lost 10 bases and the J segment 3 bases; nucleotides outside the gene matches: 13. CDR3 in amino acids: CATTKGQGSSNQPQHF. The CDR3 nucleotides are TGTGCCACAACAAAAGGACAGGGGTCTTCCAATCAGCCCCAGCATTTT.

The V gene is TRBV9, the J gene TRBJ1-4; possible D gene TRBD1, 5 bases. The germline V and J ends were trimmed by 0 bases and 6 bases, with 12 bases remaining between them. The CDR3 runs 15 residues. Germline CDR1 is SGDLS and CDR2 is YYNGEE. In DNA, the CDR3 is TGTGCCAGCAGCGTAGACTGGGGGGGTGATGAAAAACTGTTTTTT. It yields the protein CASSVDWGGDEKLFF.

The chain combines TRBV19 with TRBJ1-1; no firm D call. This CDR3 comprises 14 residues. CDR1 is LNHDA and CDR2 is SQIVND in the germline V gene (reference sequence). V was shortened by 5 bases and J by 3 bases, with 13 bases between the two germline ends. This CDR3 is CASSSERAHTEAFF. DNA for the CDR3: TGTGCCAGTAGTTCAGAGCGAGCGCACACTGAAGCTTTCTTT.

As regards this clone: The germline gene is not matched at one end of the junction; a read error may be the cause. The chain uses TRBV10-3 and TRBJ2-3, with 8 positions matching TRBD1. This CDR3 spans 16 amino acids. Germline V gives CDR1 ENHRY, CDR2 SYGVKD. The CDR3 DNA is TGTGCCATCAGTGATGGACAGGGTCAGGGCACAGATATGCAGTATTTT. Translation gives CAISDGQGQGTDMQYF.

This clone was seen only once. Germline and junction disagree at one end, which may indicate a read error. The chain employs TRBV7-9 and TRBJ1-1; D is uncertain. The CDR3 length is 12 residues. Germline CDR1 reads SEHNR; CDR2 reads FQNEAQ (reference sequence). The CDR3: CSSSFQNTEAFF. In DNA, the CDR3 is TGTTCCAGCAGCTTCCAGAACACTGAAGCTTTCTTT.

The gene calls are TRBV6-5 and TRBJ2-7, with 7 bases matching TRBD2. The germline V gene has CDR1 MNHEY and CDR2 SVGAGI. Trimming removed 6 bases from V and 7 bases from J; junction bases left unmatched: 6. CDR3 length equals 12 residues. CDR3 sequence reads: CASSQPGLEQYF. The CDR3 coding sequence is TGTGCCAGCAGCCAACCGGGACTAGAGCAGTACTTC.

The CDR3 coding sequence is TGTGCCAGCAGCACTCTAGCGGGGGGGGTAGAGACCCAGTACTTC. It is translated as CASSTLAGGVETQYF. The genes are TRBV7-2 and TRBJ2-5, with 12 bases lining up with TRBD2. Unmatched junction bases numbered 5, after V lost 5 bases and J lost 4 bases. Germline CDR1 reads SGHTA; CDR2 reads FQGNSA. The CDR3 is 15 residues long.

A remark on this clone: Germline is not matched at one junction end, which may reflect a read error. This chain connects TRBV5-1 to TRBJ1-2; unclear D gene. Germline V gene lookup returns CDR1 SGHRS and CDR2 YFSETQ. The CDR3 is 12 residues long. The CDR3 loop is CASSLAGGVYGF. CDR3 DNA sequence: TGCGCCAGCAGCTTGGCCGGCGGGGTATATGGCTTC.

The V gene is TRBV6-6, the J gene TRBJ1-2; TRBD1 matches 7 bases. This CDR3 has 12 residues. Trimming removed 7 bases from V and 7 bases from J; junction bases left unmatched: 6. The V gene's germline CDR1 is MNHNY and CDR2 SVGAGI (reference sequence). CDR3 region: CASNGGGSGYTF. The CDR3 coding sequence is TGTGCCAGCAACGGAGGGGGCTCTGGCTACACCTTC.

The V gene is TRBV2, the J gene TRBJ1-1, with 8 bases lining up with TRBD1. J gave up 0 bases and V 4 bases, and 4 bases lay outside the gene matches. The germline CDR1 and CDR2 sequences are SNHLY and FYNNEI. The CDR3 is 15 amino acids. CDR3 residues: CASSGDRRMNTEAFF. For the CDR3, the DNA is TGTGCCAGCAGTGGGGACAGGAGAATGAACACTGAAGCTTTCTTT.

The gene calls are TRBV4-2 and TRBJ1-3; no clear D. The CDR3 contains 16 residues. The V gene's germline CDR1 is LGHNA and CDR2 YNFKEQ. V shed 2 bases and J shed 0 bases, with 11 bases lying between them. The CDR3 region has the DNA TGTGCCAGCAGCCAAAGGCGCGGGAGCTCTGGAAACACCATATATTTT. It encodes CASSQRRGSSGNTIYF.